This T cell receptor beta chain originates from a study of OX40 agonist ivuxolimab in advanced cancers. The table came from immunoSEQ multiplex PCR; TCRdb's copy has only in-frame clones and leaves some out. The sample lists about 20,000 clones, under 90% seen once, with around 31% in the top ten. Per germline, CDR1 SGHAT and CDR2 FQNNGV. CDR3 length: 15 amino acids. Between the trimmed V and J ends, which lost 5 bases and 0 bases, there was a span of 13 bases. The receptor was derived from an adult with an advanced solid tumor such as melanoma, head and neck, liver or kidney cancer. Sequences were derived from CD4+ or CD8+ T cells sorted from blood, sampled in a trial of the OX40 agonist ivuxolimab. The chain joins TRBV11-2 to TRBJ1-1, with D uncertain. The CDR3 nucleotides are TGTGCCAGCAGCACACAACTGGGCATGAACACTGAAGCTTTCTTT. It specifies CASSTQLGMNTEAFF.